These T cell receptor beta chains were read from a single sample in a study of blood T cells in healthy people across ages. TCRdb itself ran the 5' RACE reads through MiXCR, one entry per CDR3 protein. The data contain around 820,000 distinct CDR3 sequences, 20% to 25% of them seen just once; the ten biggest clones take up approximately 3.7%. The data also belong to a second study, concerning T cells of mothers and their children.

The sample comprised blood. All receptors come from a boy aged 5-17 years in good health. The CDR3 runs from the conserved cysteine through the conserved F or W. The order of the fields is J gene, D gene, V gene, clone size, CDR3 DNA, CDR3 protein. D genes are given only for firm matches. Clone size appears in some rows only: once, few, many, or a class for an expanded clone.

J: TRBJ1-4; D: -; V: TRBV11-3; size: -; DNA: TGTGCCAGCAGCACTCCCCCCAGGGATCCTAGGGAAAAACTGTTTTTT; CDR3: CASSTPPRDPREKLFF
J: TRBJ2-5; D: -; V: TRBV9; size: once; DNA: TGTGCCAGCAGCCCCGACTATTTCCAAGAGACCCAGTACTTC; CDR3: CASSPDYFQETQYF
J: TRBJ2-7; D: -; V: TRBV9; size: few; DNA: TGTGCCAGCAGCGTAGGGTTCGGGGGATTCTACGAGCAGTACTTC; CDR3: CASSVGFGGFYEQYF
J: TRBJ2-3; D: TRBD2; V: TRBV6-2/TRBV6-3; size: many; DNA: TGTGCCAGCAATCCGGGGGAGCGGGAGCCCCGCACAGATACGCAGTATTTT; CDR3: CASNPGEREPRTDTQYF
J: TRBJ2-2; D: -; V: TRBV7-7; size: -; DNA: TGCGCCGTTTCGGGGTCGAGCACCGGGGAGCTGTTTTTT; CDR3: CAVSGSSTGELFF
J: TRBJ1-1; D: -; V: TRBV7-8; size: -; DNA: TGTGCCAGCAGCCAGACAGAGATGAACACTGAAGCTTTCTTT; CDR3: CASSQTEMNTEAFF
J: TRBJ2-2; D: -; V: TRBV20-1; size: -; DNA: TGCAGTGCTGGCGGGACGGCGAACACCGGGGAGCTGTTTTTT; CDR3: CSAGGTANTGELFF
J: TRBJ2-3; D: TRBD2; V: TRBV28; size: few; DNA: TGTGCCAGCCAAGCGGGGGGGCCTGGAGATACGCAGTATTTT; CDR3: CASQAGGPGDTQYF
J: TRBJ2-5; D: -; V: TRBV20-1; size: -; DNA: TGCAGTGCGCCTACCCCAGAGACCCAGTACTTC; CDR3: CSAPTPETQYF
J: TRBJ2-5; D: TRBD2; V: TRBV7-9; size: -; DNA: TGTGCCAGCACCCAATGGGTGCTAGCGGGATATGAGACCCAGTACTTC; CDR3: CASTQWVLAGYETQYF
J: TRBJ1-4; D: -; V: TRBV3-1; size: -; DNA: TGTGCCAGCAGCCAACAGGTTAGAGGTGAAAAACTGTTTTTT; CDR3: CASSQQVRGEKLFF
J: TRBJ2-5; D: -; V: TRBV15; size: few; DNA: TGTGCCACCAGCAGGCCAATGGGACCAACGGAGGAGACCCAGTACTTC; CDR3: CATSRPMGPTEETQYF
J: TRBJ2-5; D: -; V: TRBV20-1; size: -; DNA: TGCGGTGCTAGAGATTCGCTAGCCCCAGGGACCCAGTACTTC; CDR3: CGARDSLAPGTQYF
J: TRBJ1-4; D: TRBD1; V: TRBV20-1; size: -; DNA: TGCAGTGCTAGCCGCCGGACAGGGGAAGTTGAAAAACTGTTTTTT; CDR3: CSASRRTGEVEKLFF
J: TRBJ2-4; D: TRBD1; V: TRBV6-5; size: few; DNA: TGTGCCAGCAGTTACTCTCCGGGACAGATAGCCAAAAACATTCAGTACTTC; CDR3: CASSYSPGQIAKNIQYF
J: TRBJ1-1; D: -; V: TRBV27; size: -; DNA: TGTGCCAGCAGTTTATCGACAGGTTCGAACACTGAAGCTTTCTTT; CDR3: CASSLSTGSNTEAFF
J: TRBJ1-4; D: -; V: TRBV29-1; size: few; DNA: TGCAGCGTTGAAACGTCCGGTAATACACCGCTTTTT; CDR3: CSVETSGNTPLF
J: TRBJ2-5; D: TRBD2; V: TRBV10-3; size: few; DNA: TGTGCCAGCGCAGCGGGAGGGTCACGAGAGACCCAGTACTTC; CDR3: CASAAGGSRETQYF
J: TRBJ2-1; D: TRBD2; V: TRBV12-5; size: -; DNA: TGTGCTAGTGGTTTGGTCTCGGCGACTAGCGGGGGGCCGGGGGCTTACAATGAGCAGTTCTTC; CDR3: CASGLVSATSGGPGAYNEQFF
J: TRBJ2-2; D: -; V: TRBV5-1; size: few; DNA: TGCGCCAGCAGAGACGTGCGGGCGGGCACCGGGGAGCTGTTTTTT; CDR3: CASRDVRAGTGELFF
J: TRBJ2-7; D: -; V: TRBV7-9; size: -; DNA: TGTGCCAGCAGCTCCTATCGGGGGACAACCTACGAGCAGTACTTC; CDR3: CASSSYRGTTYEQYF
J: TRBJ1-5; D: -; V: TRBV3-1; size: few; DNA: TGTGCCAGCAGCCATCAGGGGAATCAGCCCCAGCATTTT; CDR3: CASSHQGNQPQHF
J: TRBJ2-7; D: TRBD1; V: TRBV20-1; size: -; DNA: TGCAGTGCTTCTCGTTACACAGGGGAGAGGGCCTACGAGCAGTACTTC; CDR3: CSASRYTGERAYEQYF
J: TRBJ2-5; D: TRBD1; V: TRBV29-1; size: many; DNA: TGCAGCGTGGACAGGGGGCTTCTAGAGACCCAGTACTTC; CDR3: CSVDRGLLETQYF
J: TRBJ1-2; D: -; V: TRBV20-1; size: -; DNA: TGCAGTGGAGGTACCGCTAGGATGGGAGGCTACACCTTC; CDR3: CSGGTARMGGYTF
J: TRBJ1-1; D: -; V: TRBV4-1; size: -; DNA: TGCGCCAGCAGTAGTGGGTTTCTCATCATGTTCGAAGCTTTCTTT; CDR3: CASSSGFLIMFEAFF
J: TRBJ1-2; D: -; V: TRBV28; size: -; DNA: TGTGCCAGCAGTGGACGGACAGAGTATGGCTACACCTTC; CDR3: CASSGRTEYGYTF
J: TRBJ1-1; D: -; V: TRBV29-1; size: -; DNA: TGCAGCGTCCGGCCCACACAGCGCATGAACACTGAAGCTTTCTTT; CDR3: CSVRPTQRMNTEAFF